These 7 T cell receptor beta chains came from one sample sequenced in a study of blood T cell repertoires in COVID-19. Only in-frame clones appear in the TCRdb table, and some are missing; sequencing was by immunoSEQ multiplex PCR. The sample includes about 130,000 clones, roughly four fifths of them seen just once. The sequencing sample was made of PBMCs or T cells enriched from blood (not recorded which). The receptors derive from a man between 45 and 60 years old who had recovered from COVID-19.

This clone was detected a few times. The genes are TRBV9 and TRBJ1-5; 9 nucleotides line up with TRBD1. This CDR3 region has 15 residues. The V gene end was trimmed by 4 bases and the J gene end by 1 base; junction bases not matched to a gene: 3. Germline V lookup: CDR1 SGDLS, CDR2 YYNGEE. CDR3 DNA: TGTGCCAGCAGCTTGACAGGGGGGAGCAATCAGCCCCAGCATTTT. Its protein product is CASSLTGGSNQPQHF.

V is TRBV19 and J is TRBJ1-1; 9 positions match TRBD1. Trimming at V came to 5 bases and at J to 6 bases, leaving 13 bases not matched to a gene. Germline loops: CDR1 LNHDA, CDR2 SQIVND (reference sequence). The CDR3 contains 16 residues. CDR3 in amino acids: CASSPRDRVSVAEAFF. CDR3 sequence (DNA): TGTGCCAGTAGTCCCCGGGACAGGGTGAGTGTTGCTGAAGCTTTCTTT. Complete variable domain (other parts from reference TRBV19 and TRBJ1-1): DGGITQSPKYLFRKEGQNVTLSCEQNLNHDAMYWYRQDPGQGLRLIYYSQIVNDFQKGDIAEGYSVSREKKESFPLTVTSAQKNPTAFYLCASSPRDRVSVAEAFFGQGTRLTVV.

V usage is TRBV18 and J usage is TRBJ1-1; 7 bases agree with TRBD1. V shed 6 bases and J 3 bases; nucleotides not matched to a gene: 7. The germline CDR1 and CDR2 sequences are KGHSH and LQKENI. The length of the CDR3 is 14 residues. The CDR3 DNA reads as TGTGCCAGCTCCCAGGACAGGACCTACACTGAAGCTTTCTTT. Translating it yields CASSQDRTYTEAFF.

The chain couples TRBV29-1 to TRBJ1-1; D is undetermined. V was trimmed by 3 bases and J by 0 bases, leaving 8 bases between them. Germline V gene sequence: CDR1 SQVTM, CDR2 ANQGSEA. This CDR3 contains 13 residues. The CDR3: CSVEVAMNTEAFF. The CDR3 coding sequence is TGCAGCGTTGAGGTAGCTATGAACACTGAAGCTTTCTTT.

This clone has only a few counts. The chain carries TRBV7-9 and TRBJ2-7; D gene unclear. The V and J ends lost 5 bases and 4 bases respectively, with 6 bases between them. This CDR3 contains 11 residues. CDR1 SEHNR and CDR2 FQNEAQ come from the germline V gene (reference sequence). The CDR3 reads CASSDGYEQYF. CDR3 DNA sequence: TGTGCCAGCAGCGACGGGTACGAGCAGTACTTC.

This rearrangement joins TRBV6-2 or TRBV6-3 to TRBJ1-6; 7 positions agree with TRBD1. Germline V gives CDR1 MNHEY, CDR2 SVGEGT. The CDR3 is 18 residues long. V dropped 4 bases and J dropped 7; count of bases not matched to a gene: 16. The CDR3 reads CASSSATFSGQLNSPLHF. The CDR3, as DNA: TGTGCCAGCAGTTCGGCCACATTTTCGGGACAGTTGAATTCACCCCTCCACTTT.

V is TRBV4-3 and J is TRBJ2-3; D perhaps matches TRBD1 (5 bases). Germline CDR1 and CDR2: LGHNA and YSLEER. V lost 1 base and J lost 7, with 15 bases in between. CDR3 length equals 15 residues. DNA for the CDR3: TGCGCCAGCAGCCAAGGGGATAGGGGTAGGCATACGCAGTATTTT. It encodes CASSQGDRGRHTQYF.